This T cell receptor beta chain was captured by sequencing in a study of cytomegalovirus exposure and HLA in healthy donors. This clone appeared a few times. The antigen is unknown. The length of the CDR3 is 13 residues. Trimming removed 5 bases from V and 3 bases from J, with 10 bases in between. The germline CDR1 and CDR2 sequences are MNHNY and SVGAGI (reference sequence). Study results and caveats: One variant, a missense change in DCLRE1C, was linked in a later analysis to TCR beta V- and J-gene trimming. Some V segments, TRBV6-2 and TRBV6-3 among them, were indistinguishable and were therefore excluded. Cytomegalovirus-associated TCR beta chains were listed, numbering 150 to 200. TCR beta sequences reportedly predicted most subjects' HLA-A and HLA-B alleles accurately.

The PCR had 60 Vbeta and 13 Jbeta primers. TCRdb's table, derived via immunoSEQ multiplex PCR, lists solely in-frame clones and lacks some. Here the sample spans 45,000 to 75,000 clones, approximately 63% being singletons. The specimen sequenced was PBMCs. The J gene is TRBJ1-1, the V gene TRBV6-6; D is unresolved. The clonotype originates from a woman aged 55-69 years in good health and CMV-seropositive. This CDR3 is CASSDEQDTEAFF. CDR3 DNA sequence: TGTGCCAGCAGTGACGAGCAGGACACTGAAGCTTTCTTT.